A selection of T cell receptor beta chains follows, all from one sample in a study of CD4 and CD8 cells across lung adenocarcinoma regions. A single record per CDR3 protein comes from TCRdb applying MiXCR to the PCR reads. The repertoire holds fewer than 7,500 distinct CDR3 sequences, with 40% to 60% as singletons. Source material: CD4+ T cells from the center of a lung tumor. These receptors were taken from a female donor with lung adenocarcinoma. The CD4 and CD8 labels of this study may be unreliable. Each CDR3 is given with its conserved first and last residue. Fields, in order: D gene, clone size, CDR3 length, V gene, J gene, CDR3 protein, CDR3 DNA. D genes are given only for firm matches. Size values are once, few and many counts, or a class for expanded clones, and some rows have none.

d_gene: TRBD2; abundance: .; len: 15; v_gene: TRBV6-5; j_gene: TRBJ2-3; CDR3aa: CASSYSGSSTDTQYF; CDR3nt: TGTGCCAGCAGTTACAGCGGGAGTAGCACAGATACGCAGTATTTT
d_gene: .; abundance: .; len: 14; v_gene: TRBV4-1; j_gene: TRBJ2-3; CDR3aa: CASSPRQSKDTQYF; CDR3nt: TGCGCCAGCAGCCCACGACAGAGCAAAGACACGCAGTATTTC
d_gene: TRBD1; abundance: .; len: 16; v_gene: TRBV27; j_gene: TRBJ1-5; CDR3aa: CASRNTGGRYNQPQHF; CDR3nt: TGTGCCAGCAGGAACACAGGGGGCAGGTATAATCAGCCCCAGCATTTT
d_gene: .; abundance: few; len: 13; v_gene: TRBV10-2; j_gene: TRBJ1-1; CDR3aa: CASSGTENTEASF; CDR3nt: TGCGCCAGCAGTGGGACAGAGAACACTGAAGCTTCCTTC
d_gene: TRBD2; abundance: .; len: 15; v_gene: TRBV6-1; j_gene: TRBJ2-1; CDR3aa: CASSPLAGGSSEQFF; CDR3nt: TGTGCCAGCAGTCCCTTAGCGGGAGGCTCCAGCGAGCAGTTCTTC
d_gene: .; abundance: .; len: 16; v_gene: TRBV6-1; j_gene: TRBJ2-4; CDR3aa: CASSRASRTAKNIQYF; CDR3nt: TGTGCCAGCAGCAGGGCGTCACGGACAGCGAAAAACATTCAGTACTTC
d_gene: .; abundance: .; len: 14; v_gene: TRBV27; j_gene: TRBJ1-4; CDR3aa: CASSSGVVREKLFF; CDR3nt: TGTGCCAGCAGTTCAGGGGTTGTCCGTGAAAAACTGTTTTTT
d_gene: TRBD2; abundance: .; len: 17; v_gene: TRBV6-2/TRBV6-3; j_gene: TRBJ2-5; CDR3aa: CASSYAGLAGGGETQYF; CDR3nt: TGTGCCAGCAGTTACGCGGGACTAGCGGGAGGTGGGGAGACCCAGTACTTC
d_gene: TRBD2; abundance: .; len: 15; v_gene: TRBV24-1; j_gene: TRBJ2-5; CDR3aa: CATSEPREERETQYF; CDR3nt: TGTGCCACCAGTGAACCCCGGGAGGAGAGAGAGACCCAGTACTTC
d_gene: .; abundance: .; len: 16; v_gene: TRBV6-5; j_gene: TRBJ2-3; CDR3aa: CASSYSGSGHTDTQYF; CDR3nt: TGTGCCAGCAGTTACTCGGGTAGCGGACACACAGATACGCAGTATTTT
d_gene: TRBD1; abundance: .; len: 15; v_gene: TRBV12-3/TRBV12-4; j_gene: TRBJ2-1; CDR3aa: CASSPGQGPNNEQFF; CDR3nt: TGTGCCAGCAGCCCAGGACAGGGCCCTAACAATGAGCAGTTCTTC
d_gene: .; abundance: many; len: 11; v_gene: TRBV6-1; j_gene: TRBJ2-1; CDR3aa: CASSSGQRDFF; CDR3nt: TGTGCCAGCAGCTCTGGACAGAGAGACTTCTTC
d_gene: TRBD1; abundance: .; len: 13; v_gene: TRBV6-1; j_gene: TRBJ2-5; CDR3aa: CASRNHRGKTQYF; CDR3nt: TGTGCCAGCAGGAATCACAGGGGAAAGACCCAGTACTTC
d_gene: .; abundance: medium-sized; len: 15; v_gene: TRBV6-1; j_gene: TRBJ2-2; CDR3aa: CASSERGGNTGELFF; CDR3nt: TGTGCCAGCAGTGAACGCGGAGGGAACACCGGGGAGCTGTTTTTT
d_gene: .; abundance: .; len: 19; v_gene: TRBV6-1; j_gene: TRBJ2-4; CDR3aa: CASSEGLGLGGGGKNIQYF; CDR3nt: TGTGCCAGCAGTGAAGGTCTGGGCCTAGGGGGAGGCGGCAAAAATATTCAGTACTTC
d_gene: TRBD2; abundance: .; len: 19; v_gene: TRBV6-1; j_gene: TRBJ2-5; CDR3aa: CARGERAGGGGEDKETQYF; CDR3nt: TGTGCCAGGGGTGAAAGAGCGGGAGGGGGGGGCGAAGACAAAGAGACCCAGTACTTT
d_gene: .; abundance: .; len: 15; v_gene: TRBV5-1; j_gene: TRBJ2-1; CDR3aa: CASNAREASYNEQFF; CDR3nt: TGCGCCAGCAACGCTCGCGAAGCCTCCTACAATGAGCAGTTCTTC
d_gene: .; abundance: medium-sized; len: 15; v_gene: TRBV7-2; j_gene: TRBJ2-5; CDR3aa: CASSPGGARKQTQYF; CDR3nt: TGTGCCAGCAGCCCCGGGGGTGCCCGTAAGCAGACCCAGTACTTC
d_gene: TRBD1; abundance: .; len: 14; v_gene: TRBV11-2; j_gene: TRBJ2-7; CDR3aa: CASSSRDRGYEQYF; CDR3nt: TGTGCCAGCAGTTCCCGGGACAGGGGCTACGAGCAGTACTTC
d_gene: TRBD1; abundance: .; len: 16; v_gene: TRBV6-1; j_gene: TRBJ1-2; CDR3aa: CASSEVERGRDPGYTF; CDR3nt: TGTGCCAGCAGTGAAGTGGAAAGGGGGCGCGACCCTGGCTACACCTTC
d_gene: .; abundance: .; len: 17; v_gene: TRBV27; j_gene: TRBJ2-1; CDR3aa: CASSWGAGPTSYNEQFF; CDR3nt: TGTGCCAGCAGTTGGGGAGCGGGTCCCACCTCCTACAATGAGCAGTTCTTC
d_gene: .; abundance: medium-sized; len: 15; v_gene: TRBV6-1; j_gene: TRBJ2-2; CDR3aa: CASRDPGRETGELFF; CDR3nt: TGTGCCAGCAGGGATCCGGGACGGGAGACCGGGGAGCTGTTTTTT
d_gene: .; abundance: .; len: 17; v_gene: TRBV11-1; j_gene: TRBJ2-1; CDR3aa: CASSSPGGESSYNEQFF; CDR3nt: TGTGCCAGCAGCTCCCCCGGTGGGGAAAGCTCCTACAATGAGCAGTTCTTC
d_gene: .; abundance: .; len: 12; v_gene: TRBV11-3; j_gene: TRBJ2-3; CDR3aa: CASSLKGDTQYF; CDR3nt: TGTGCCAGCAGCTTAAAGGGAGATACGCAGTATTTT
d_gene: .; abundance: .; len: 15; v_gene: TRBV27; j_gene: TRBJ2-7; CDR3aa: CASSLRQGLSYEQYF; CDR3nt: TGTGCCAGCAGTTTACGGCAGGGACTCTCCTACGAGCAGTACTTC
d_gene: TRBD1; abundance: medium-sized; len: 15; v_gene: TRBV6-4; j_gene: TRBJ2-5; CDR3aa: CASRKTGSVQETQYF; CDR3nt: TGTGCCAGCAGAAAGACAGGGTCAGTCCAAGAGACCCAGTACTTC
d_gene: TRBD2; abundance: .; len: 14; v_gene: TRBV12-3/TRBV12-4; j_gene: TRBJ2-3; CDR3aa: CASRKSGATDTQYF; CDR3nt: TGTGCCAGCAGGAAAAGCGGGGCCACAGACACGCAGTACTTT
d_gene: .; abundance: .; len: 16; v_gene: TRBV4-2; j_gene: TRBJ2-6; CDR3aa: CASSQEGGSGANVLTF; CDR3nt: TGTGCCAGCAGCCAAGAGGGGGGCTCTGGGGCCAACGTCCTGACTTTC
d_gene: TRBD1; abundance: .; len: 15; v_gene: TRBV6-1; j_gene: TRBJ2-3; CDR3aa: CASSEATGGTGAQYF; CDR3nt: TGTGCCAGCAGTGAAGCGACAGGGGGCACCGGTGCGCAGTATTTT
d_gene: .; abundance: .; len: 15; v_gene: TRBV27; j_gene: TRBJ2-6; CDR3aa: CASSSRGSGANVLTF; CDR3nt: TGTGCCAGCAGTTCAAGGGGCTCTGGGGCCAACGTCCTGACTTTC
d_gene: TRBD2; abundance: .; len: 15; v_gene: TRBV10-1; j_gene: TRBJ2-1; CDR3aa: CASSSGLAGYNEQFF; CDR3nt: TGCGCCAGCTCAAGTGGACTAGCGGGATACAATGAGCAGTTCTTC
d_gene: .; abundance: few; len: 13; v_gene: TRBV6-5; j_gene: TRBJ2-7; CDR3aa: CASSYSRTAEQYF; CDR3nt: TGTGCCAGCAGTTACTCTAGGACGGCGGAGCAGTACTTC
d_gene: TRBD2; abundance: .; len: 14; v_gene: TRBV2; j_gene: TRBJ2-2; CDR3aa: CADAGGSYTGELFF; CDR3nt: TGTGCCGATGCGGGCGGGAGTTACACCGGGGAGCTGTTTTTT
d_gene: TRBD1; abundance: medium-sized; len: 16; v_gene: TRBV20-1; j_gene: TRBJ2-5; CDR3aa: CSARDRTGAHQETQYF; CDR3nt: TGCAGTGCTAGAGATCGGACAGGGGCGCATCAAGAGACCCAGTACTTC
d_gene: .; abundance: .; len: 19; v_gene: TRBV5-1; j_gene: TRBJ2-3; CDR3aa: CASSLEGLLATVATDTQYF; CDR3nt: TGCGCCAGCAGCTTGGAGGGACTTCTCGCGACTGTGGCCACAGATACGCAGTATTTT
d_gene: TRBD1; abundance: .; len: 14; v_gene: TRBV6-1; j_gene: TRBJ2-2; CDR3aa: CASRTGVYTGELFF; CDR3nt: TGTGCCAGCCGGACAGGGGTTTACACCGGGGAGCTGTTTTTT
d_gene: .; abundance: .; len: 14; v_gene: TRBV27; j_gene: TRBJ2-2; CDR3aa: CASSSAENTGELFF; CDR3nt: TGTGCCAGCAGTTCCGCCGAGAACACCGGGGAGCTGTTTTTT
d_gene: .; abundance: .; len: 16; v_gene: TRBV4-1; j_gene: TRBJ2-2; CDR3aa: CASSQDPGSPKGELFF; CDR3nt: TGCGCCAGCAGCCAAGATCCGGGATCACCTAAGGGGGAGCTGTTTTTT
d_gene: .; abundance: .; len: 15; v_gene: TRBV27; j_gene: TRBJ2-3; CDR3aa: CASVFRAGGKDTQYF; CDR3nt: TGTGCCAGCGTTTTCCGGGCAGGTGGCAAAGATACGCAGTATTTC
d_gene: TRBD1; abundance: .; len: 15; v_gene: TRBV27; j_gene: TRBJ2-1; CDR3aa: CASSPGTGRTDAQYF; CDR3nt: TGTGCCAGCAGCCCCGGGACAGGGCGTACAGATGCGCAGTACTTT
d_gene: .; abundance: .; len: 13; v_gene: TRBV6-1; j_gene: TRBJ1-2; CDR3aa: CASSPMGAGGYTF; CDR3nt: TGTGCCAGCAGTCCTATGGGCGCGGGGGGCTACACCTTC
d_gene: .; abundance: .; len: 15; v_gene: TRBV6-5; j_gene: TRBJ2-3; CDR3aa: CASSYSIQKTDTQYF; CDR3nt: TGTGCCAGCAGTTACTCGATCCAGAAGACAGATACGCAGTATTTT
d_gene: TRBD2; abundance: .; len: 15; v_gene: TRBV6-1; j_gene: TRBJ2-2; CDR3aa: CASSETSGAYNELFF; CDR3nt: TGTGCCAGCAGTGAGACTAGCGGCGCCTACAATGAGCTGTTTTTT
d_gene: .; abundance: .; len: 15; v_gene: TRBV6-1; j_gene: TRBJ2-2; CDR3aa: CASSEPSYSSGELFF; CDR3nt: TGTGCCAGCAGTGAGCCTAGCTATTCCAGCGGGGAGCTGTTTTTT
d_gene: .; abundance: many; len: 14; v_gene: TRBV7-2; j_gene: TRBJ2-5; CDR3aa: CASSLRGGEETQYF; CDR3nt: TGTGCCAGCAGCTTGAGGGGAGGAGAGGAGACCCAGTACTTC
d_gene: TRBD2; abundance: .; len: 16; v_gene: TRBV6-1; j_gene: TRBJ2-1; CDR3aa: CASRRTSGRFYNEQFF; CDR3nt: TGTGCCAGCAGGCGGACTAGCGGGAGATTCTACAATGAGCAGTTCTTC
d_gene: .; abundance: .; len: 15; v_gene: TRBV7-3; j_gene: TRBJ2-1; CDR3aa: CASSLKGSSYNEQFF; CDR3nt: TGTGCCAGCAGCTTAAAGGGGAGCTCCTACAATGAGCAGTTCTTC
d_gene: .; abundance: .; len: 16; v_gene: TRBV7-2; j_gene: TRBJ1-4; CDR3aa: CASSFYSGTTNEKLFF; CDR3nt: TGTGCCAGCAGCTTTTACTCGGGGACAACTAATGAAAAACTGTTTTTT
d_gene: .; abundance: few; len: 14; v_gene: TRBV6-1; j_gene: TRBJ2-4; CDR3aa: CASSVRVRNNEQYF; CDR3nt: TGTGCCAGCAGTGTAAGGGTTCGCAACAATGAGCAGTACTTC
d_gene: .; abundance: many; len: 15; v_gene: TRBV6-5; j_gene: TRBJ2-6; CDR3aa: CASSYLRSGANVLTF; CDR3nt: TGTGCCAGCAGTTACCTACGATCTGGGGCCAACGTCCTGACTTTC
d_gene: .; abundance: once; len: 16; v_gene: TRBV5-1; j_gene: TRBJ2-3; CDR3aa: CASSSVGVVSTGAQYF; CDR3nt: TGCGCCAGCAGCTCGGTCGGGGTTGTGAGCACCGGTGCGCAGTATTTT
d_gene: TRBD1; abundance: .; len: 15; v_gene: TRBV6-5; j_gene: TRBJ1-2; CDR3aa: CASSYSFDRVRGYTF; CDR3nt: TGTGCCAGCAGTTACTCTTTTGACAGGGTGAGAGGCTACACCTTC
d_gene: TRBD1; abundance: medium-sized; len: 13; v_gene: TRBV6-2/TRBV6-3; j_gene: TRBJ2-5; CDR3aa: CASKGQNQETQYF; CDR3nt: TGTGCCAGCAAGGGACAGAACCAAGAGACCCAGTACTTC
d_gene: .; abundance: .; len: 17; v_gene: TRBV27; j_gene: TRBJ2-2; CDR3aa: CASNINGGAVVTGELFF; CDR3nt: TGTGCCAGCAACATAAATGGGGGGGCTGTTGTCACCGGGGAGCTGTTTTTT
d_gene: TRBD1; abundance: .; len: 14; v_gene: TRBV6-1; j_gene: TRBJ2-7; CDR3aa: CASSQGASSYEQYF; CDR3nt: TGTGCCAGCAGTCAGGGGGCGAGCTCCTACGAGCAGTACTTC